This passage covers 24 T cell receptor beta chains from one sample sequenced in a study of cytotoxic CD8 clonotypes in ibrutinib-treated CLL. Clones were sequenced by immunoSEQ multiplex PCR, and TCRdb holds only the in-frame ones, with some missing. The data contain around 250,000 clones, under 80% of them seen just once; the ten biggest clones take up 15%. The starting material was PBMCs, obtained after 24 months of ibrutinib treatment. These TCRs come from a human donor with chronic lymphocytic leukemia.

The chain is built from TRBV27 and TRBJ2-1, with 12 positions matching TRBD2. Per germline, CDR1 MNHEY and CDR2 SMNVEV (reference sequence). The CDR3 has 16 residues. V shed 6 bases and J 8 bases; nucleotides not matched to a gene: 11. The CDR3 nucleotides read TGTGCCAGCAGCCCGACTAGCGGGAGTAGGGTTGATGAGCAGTTCTTC. It codes for CASSPTSGSRVDEQFF.

The V call is TRBV11-2, the J call TRBJ2-3, with D uncertain. CDR3 length equals 14 residues. Germline-derived CDR1 and CDR2 are SGHAT and FQNNGV. V gave up 1 base and J gave up 5 bases, with 10 bases separating them. The DNA for the CDR3 is TGTGCCAGCAGCTTAGCCACGAACAGAGATACGCAGTATTTT. It specifies CASSLATNRDTQYF.

The chain employs TRBV11-3 and TRBJ1-1; no firm D call. V was trimmed by 3 bases and J by 4 bases, leaving 9 bases between them. This CDR3 spans 13 amino acids. Germline V gene sequence: CDR1 SGHNT, CDR2 YENEEA. This CDR3 is CASSLGVSTEAFF. In DNA, the CDR3 is TGTGCCAGCAGCTTGGGCGTCTCCACTGAAGCTTTCTTT.

This clone was detected a few times. V usage is TRBV29-1 and J usage is TRBJ2-7, with D unclear. Germline V gene data show CDR1 as SQVTM and CDR2 as ANQGSEA. Between the trimmed V and J ends, which lost 5 bases and 0 bases, there was a span of 8 bases. The CDR3 spans 12 residues. The CDR3 nucleotides are TGCAGCGTTAATGGACCCTCCTACGAGCAGTACTTC. Residues: CSVNGPSYEQYF.

This chain connects TRBV18 to TRBJ2-1; D uncertain. Germline CDR1 reads KGHSH; CDR2 reads LQKENI. There are 17 residues in the CDR3. V was shortened by 2 bases and J by 6 bases, with 20 bases between the two germline ends. DNA of the CDR3: TGTGCCAGCTCACCAGGACGAAGGATTAAGGGCAGCAATGAGCAGTTCTTC. This translates into CASSPGRRIKGSNEQFF.

The gene calls are TRBV11-2 and TRBJ2-7; no definite D call. Deletions cut 5 bases from V and 0 bases from J, with 23 bases between. The CDR3 spans 18 residues. Per germline, CDR1 SGHAT and CDR2 FQNNGV. The DNA of the CDR3 is TGTGCCAGCAGCCCAGGTCTGGGATGGGCTCCCCTCTCCTACGAGCAGTACTTC. Translated: CASSPGLGWAPLSYEQYF.

The count of this clone is one. The gene calls are TRBV4-1 and TRBJ1-1; the D gene is possibly TRBD1 (6 bases). CDR1 and CDR2 from the germline V gene are MGHRA and YSYEKL. The CDR3 is 16 residues long. Trimming took 5 bases from V and 1 from J, leaving 17 bases between them. CDR3 in amino acids: CASSAPSGQTNTEAFF. CDR3 bases: TGCGCCAGCAGCGCTCCCTCAGGACAGACGAACACTGAAGCTTTCTTT.

The DNA of the CDR3 is TGTGCCAGCAGAACGGGCGGGAGGGCTGAGACCCAGTACTTC. The encoded protein is CASRTGGRAETQYF. The V gene is TRBV6-4, the J gene TRBJ2-5, with 9 positions matching TRBD2. The J segment lost 5 bases and the V segment lost 6 bases, leaving 7 bases of the junction unmatched. The V gene's germline CDR1 is MRHNA and CDR2 SNTAGT. The CDR3 runs to 14 residues.

V gene TRBV19 combines with J gene TRBJ1-5; D gene uncertain. The CDR3 spans 14 residues. V lost 11 bases and J lost 2, with 16 bases in between. CDR1 and CDR2 from the germline V gene are LNHDA and SQIVND (reference sequence). The CDR3 DNA reads TGTGCCCATCCGATCGACATGGGCAATCAGCCCCAGCATTTT. Amino acids: CAHPIDMGNQPQHF. The full variable domain, rest sourced from reference TRBV19 and TRBJ1-5, is DGGITQSPKYLFRKEGQNVTLSCEQNLNHDAMYWYRQDPGQGLRLIYYSQIVNDFQKGDIAEGYSVSREKKESFPLTVTSAQKNPTAFYLCAHPIDMGNQPQHFGDGTRLSIL.

In its sample, this clone was seen a few times. The rearrangement joins TRBV25-1 to TRBJ1-5; a weak D match, TRBD1 (5 bases). CDR3 length: 13 amino acids. V shed 4 bases and J shed 4 bases, with 8 bases lying between them. Germline assignment: CDR1 MGHDK and CDR2 SYGVNS. The CDR3 spells CASSVGDNQPQHF. CDR3 sequence (DNA): TGTGCCAGCAGTGTAGGGGATAATCAGCCCCAGCATTTT.

The J gene is TRBJ1-5, the V gene TRBV7-8; no clear D. Germline assignment: CDR1 SGHVS and CDR2 FQNEAQ. The CDR3 runs 14 residues. Trimming left V 1 base short and J 6 bases short, with 10 bases between. In DNA form, the CDR3 reads TGTGCCAGCAGCTTAGGCGGGATTAGTCAGCCCCAGCATTTT. It yields the protein CASSLGGISQPQHF.

This clone was observed a few times. The chain uses TRBV6-1 and TRBJ1-1, with 11 bases identical to TRBD1. This CDR3 has 16 amino acids. Germline CDR1 and CDR2: MNHNS and SASEGT. Trimming removed 4 bases from V and 1 base from J; junction bases left unmatched: 5. CDR3 sequence (DNA): TGTGCCAGCAGTGGAAGGGGGACAGGGGGGAACACTGAAGCTTTCTTT. It specifies CASSGRGTGGNTEAFF.

Notes on this clone: This sample also contains other DNA sequences that code for the same CDR3. The chain links TRBV27 to TRBJ2-3, with 7 bases matching TRBD2. Germline loops: CDR1 MNHEY, CDR2 SMNVEV (reference sequence). This CDR3 has 14 residues. The J segment lost 1 base and the V segment lost 2 bases, leaving 0 bases of the junction unmatched. This CDR3 reads CASSLAGGTDTQYF. As DNA, the CDR3 is TGTGCCAGCAGTTTAGCGGGAGGCACAGATACGCAGTATTTT.

A single count supports this clone. The chain links TRBV28 to TRBJ1-5; 8 bases fit TRBD1. Germline CDR1 MDHEN, CDR2 SYDVKM. This CDR3 contains 13 residues. Trimming removed 8 bases from V and 3 bases from J; junction bases left unmatched: 3. DNA for the CDR3: TGTGCCAGCGTACAGGGGGTCAATCAGCCCCAGCATTTT. This translates into CASVQGVNQPQHF.

The V and J genes are TRBV5-4 and TRBJ2-2; 9 bases map to TRBD1. V was pared by 3 bases and J by 4 bases, with 4 bases of the junction left unmatched. The germline V gene encodes CDR1 SGHNT and CDR2 YYREEE (reference sequence). The CDR3 totals 15 residues. This chain's CDR3 is CASSYRGRGTGELFF. The CDR3 DNA is TGTGCCAGCAGCTACAGGGGGCGCGGCACCGGGGAGCTGTTTTTT.

V gene TRBV28 combines with J gene TRBJ1-5; D not resolved. Germline lookup yields CDR1 MDHEN and CDR2 SYDVKM. The CDR3 covers 14 residues. Trimming took off 2 bases at V and 1 base at J, with 6 bases between the two ends. CDR3 in amino acids: CASSLEGSNQPQHF. The CDR3 nucleotides are TGTGCCAGCAGTTTAGAGGGAAGCAATCAGCCCCAGCATTTT.

The rearrangement uses TRBV19 and TRBJ2-7, with D tentatively TRBD1 or TRBD2 (5 bases each). V dropped 1 base and J dropped 0 bases, with 7 bases sitting between them. This CDR3 has 14 residues. The germline V gene has CDR1 LNHDA and CDR2 SQIVND (reference sequence). The CDR3 sequence: CASSIARGSYEQYF. The CDR3 DNA is TGTGCCAGTAGTATAGCGAGGGGCTCCTACGAGCAGTACTTC.

The CDR3 protein is CASSLAGINEQFF. The CDR3 DNA follows: TGTGCCAGCTCACTAGCGGGTATCAATGAGCAGTTCTTC. The chain joins TRBV18 to TRBJ2-1; 7 nucleotides agree with TRBD2. The CDR3 has 13 residues. The J segment lost 6 bases and the V segment lost 4 bases, leaving 3 bases of the junction unmatched. Germline V gene sequence: CDR1 KGHSH, CDR2 LQKENI.

In this sample, this clone turned up a few times. V is TRBV7-9 and J is TRBJ2-7; D is uncertain. V lost 6 bases to trimming and J lost 1 base, with 4 bases between them. This CDR3 is 11 amino acids long. Germline V CDR1 and CDR2: SEHNR, FQNEAQ (reference sequence). The CDR3 sequence: CASRASYEQYF. Here the CDR3 DNA reads TGTGCCAGCAGGGCTTCCTACGAGCAGTACTTC.

The chain carries TRBV19 and TRBJ2-5, with a weak D call TRBD2 (6 bases). The ends were cut back, 6 bases at V and 4 bases at J, with 15 bases in the middle. The CDR3 loop spans 14 amino acids. CDR1 LNHDA and CDR2 SQIVND come from the germline V gene (reference sequence). The CDR3 coding sequence is TGTGCCAGTAGCCCGAGTGGGGGAGGAGAGACCCAGTACTTC. It is translated as CASSPSGGGETQYF.

V gene TRBV19 combines with J gene TRBJ2-1; TRBD2 agrees at 15 bases. The CDR3 extends over 16 amino acids. Germline V gives CDR1 LNHDA, CDR2 SQIVND (reference sequence). The junction had 11 bases not matched to a gene; V was cut back by 7 bases and J by 10 bases. CDR3 sequence reads: CASTQKGLAGGWEQFF. In nucleotides, the CDR3 is TGTGCCAGTACCCAGAAGGGACTAGCGGGAGGTTGGGAGCAGTTCTTC.

The chain combines TRBV5-6 with TRBJ2-1; D perhaps matches TRBD2 (6 bases). This CDR3 has 11 amino acids. Germline V gene sequence: CDR1 SGHDT, CDR2 YYEEEE. V was pared by 7 bases and J by 4 bases, with 6 bases between. CDR3 protein: CASGTYNEQFF. CDR3 bases: TGTGCCAGCGGGACTTACAATGAGCAGTTCTTC.

This chain connects TRBV6-5 to TRBJ2-7; 8 bases line up with TRBD1. The CDR3 is 14 amino acids. After removal of 5 bases from V and 2 bases from J, the junction contained 5 bases not matched to a gene. Germline V gene lookup returns CDR1 MNHEY and CDR2 SVGAGI. The CDR3 is CASSNGQGPYEQYF. Written as DNA, the CDR3 is TGTGCCAGCAGTAATGGACAGGGTCCCTACGAGCAGTACTTC.

On this clone: An end of the junction differs from the germline gene, which may be a read error. The chain couples TRBV5-4 to TRBJ2-3; 7 bases fit TRBD1. This CDR3 comprises 15 residues. Germline-derived CDR1 and CDR2 are SGHNT and YYREEE (reference sequence). The CDR3 region has the DNA TGCGCCAGCAGCCAAGACAGGGATCCGTGGGATACGCAGTATTTT. It translates to CASSQDRDPWDTQYF.